This TCR beta chain was sequenced in a study of regulatory T cells in long-lasting Graves disease. Study-wide results and limits: Thyroid tissue was not studied; only peripheral blood was.

Time point reported: persistent/refractory GD, antithyroid drugs over 5 years with positive TRAb. With RNA extracted from PBMCs as input, the TCR library was made. Researchers made TCR beta libraries by using iRepertoire HTBI primers and running Arm-PCR on CDR3 regions. TCRdb independently ran MiXCR on the multiplex PCR reads; one entry per CDR3 protein. Among about 660,000 distinct CDR3 sequences listed, 25% to 30% were seen once. In the case of this clonotype: Antigen unknown.

CDR3 length: 14 residues. Germline lookup yields CDR1 SGHAT and CDR2 FQNNGV. Trimming cost V 6 bases and J 1 base, with 12 bases left between them. This TCR was recovered from a female donor with Graves disease. The sequenced sample was peripheral blood mononuclear cells (PBMCs), obtained when the disease was refractory, from a patient treated with antithyroid drugs. The genes are TRBV11-2 and TRBJ1-1, with D maybe TRBD1 (5 bases). CDR3 sequence: CASSLSRENTEAFF. CDR3 coding DNA: TGTGCCAGCAGTTTGTCCAGGGAGAACACTGAAGCTTTCTTT.